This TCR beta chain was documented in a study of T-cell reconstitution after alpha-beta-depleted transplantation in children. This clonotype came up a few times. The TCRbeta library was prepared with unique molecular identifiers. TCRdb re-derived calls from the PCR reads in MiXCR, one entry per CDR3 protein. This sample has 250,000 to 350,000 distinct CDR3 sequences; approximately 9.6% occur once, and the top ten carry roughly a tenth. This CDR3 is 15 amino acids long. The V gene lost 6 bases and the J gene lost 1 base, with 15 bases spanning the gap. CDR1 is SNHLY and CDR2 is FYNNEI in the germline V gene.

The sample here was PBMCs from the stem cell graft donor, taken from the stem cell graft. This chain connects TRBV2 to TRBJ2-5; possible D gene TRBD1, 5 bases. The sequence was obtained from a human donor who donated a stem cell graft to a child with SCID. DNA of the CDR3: TGTGCCAGCAGCGCAGGGATGATTCGCCAAGAGACCCAGTACTTC. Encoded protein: CASSAGMIRQETQYF.